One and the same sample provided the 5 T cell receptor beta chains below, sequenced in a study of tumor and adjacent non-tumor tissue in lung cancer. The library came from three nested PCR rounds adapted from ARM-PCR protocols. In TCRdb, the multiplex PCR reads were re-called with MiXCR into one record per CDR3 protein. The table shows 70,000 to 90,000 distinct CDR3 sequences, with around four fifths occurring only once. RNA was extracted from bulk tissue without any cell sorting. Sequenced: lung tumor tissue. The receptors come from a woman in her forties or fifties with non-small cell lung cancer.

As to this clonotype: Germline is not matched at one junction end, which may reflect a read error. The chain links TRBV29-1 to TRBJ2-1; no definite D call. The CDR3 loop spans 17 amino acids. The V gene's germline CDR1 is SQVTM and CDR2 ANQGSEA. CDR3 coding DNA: TGCAGCGTTGAGCAAGCGAGAGTATTCTACGATTACAACGAGCAGTTCTTC. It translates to CSVEQARVFYDYNEQFF.

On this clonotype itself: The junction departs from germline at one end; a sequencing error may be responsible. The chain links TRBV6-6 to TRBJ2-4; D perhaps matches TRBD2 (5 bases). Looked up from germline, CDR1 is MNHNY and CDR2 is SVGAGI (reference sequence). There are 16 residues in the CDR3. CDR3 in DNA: TGTGCTAGCAGTCCCCCCGGGAACCGGGCCAAAAACATTCAGTACTTC. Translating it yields CASSPPGNRAKNIQYF.

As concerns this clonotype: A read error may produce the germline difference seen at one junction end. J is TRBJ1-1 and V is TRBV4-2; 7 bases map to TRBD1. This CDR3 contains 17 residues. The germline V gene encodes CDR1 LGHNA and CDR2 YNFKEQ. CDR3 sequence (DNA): TGTGTCAGCGGCCAGCCCTACAGGGGCGACTTTACCCCTGAAGCTTTCTTT. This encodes CVSGQPYRGDFTPEAFF.

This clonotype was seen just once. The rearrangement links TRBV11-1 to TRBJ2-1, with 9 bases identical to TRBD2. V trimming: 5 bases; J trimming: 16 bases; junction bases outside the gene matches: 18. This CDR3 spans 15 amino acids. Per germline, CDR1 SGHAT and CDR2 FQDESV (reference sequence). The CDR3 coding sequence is TGTGCCAGCAGCCCCGGGACTAGCAGCGATAATGAGCGATTCTTC. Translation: CASSPGTSSDNERFF.

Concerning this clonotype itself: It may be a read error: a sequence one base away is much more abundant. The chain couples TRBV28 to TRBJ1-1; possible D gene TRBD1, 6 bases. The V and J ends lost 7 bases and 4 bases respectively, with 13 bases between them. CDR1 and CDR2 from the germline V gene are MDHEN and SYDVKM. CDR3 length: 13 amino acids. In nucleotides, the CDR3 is TGTGCCAGCACTCGCTGGACAGTCACTGAAGCTTTCTTT. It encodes CASTRWTVTEAFF. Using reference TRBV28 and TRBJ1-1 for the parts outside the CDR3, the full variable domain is DVKVTQSSRYLVKRTGEKVFLECVQDMDHENMFWYRQDPGLGLRLIYFSYDVKMKEKGDIPEGYSVSREKKERFSLILESASTNQTSMYLCASTRWTVTEAFFGQGTRLTVV.